This passage covers 20 T cell receptor beta chains from one sample sequenced in a study of cytomegalovirus exposure and HLA in healthy donors. Clones were read by immunoSEQ multiplex PCR, and TCRdb kept only the in-frame ones, dropping some. The sample contains 100,000 to 150,000 clones, 89% of which appear only once. Material for sequencing was PBMCs. These receptors originate from a woman aged 18-29 years in good health and CMV-seronegative.

The rearrangement joins TRBV7-3 to TRBJ1-5; D possibly corresponds to TRBD1 (5 bases). The V gene lost 11 bases and the J gene lost 2 bases, with 31 bases spanning the gap. Germline CDR1 is SGHTA and CDR2 is FQGTGA. The CDR3 is made up of 19 amino acids. CDR3 nucleotides: TGTGCCCGACCCACGAGGTTGATAACAATGGGGGAGGGCAATCAGCCCCAGCATTTT. Protein product: CARPTRLITMGEGNQPQHF.

This clone was recorded once. The genes are TRBV4-1 and TRBJ1-1, with D tentatively TRBD1 (6 bases). This CDR3 region has 15 residues. Germline V gene data show CDR1 as MGHRA and CDR2 as YSYEKL. V was clipped by 1 base and J by 4 bases, with 13 bases between them. The CDR3 coding sequence is TGCGCCAGCAGCCAAGCGGGACATTGGGGCACTGAAGCTTTCTTT. Translated, it gives CASSQAGHWGTEAFF.

The rearrangement uses TRBV5-4 and TRBJ1-2; 7 bases line up with TRBD1. CDR1 and CDR2 (germline): SGHNT, YYREEE (reference sequence). The V segment lost 4 bases and the J segment 8 bases; nucleotides outside the gene matches: 17. This CDR3 has 16 residues. The CDR3 bases are TGTGCCAGCAGCCTGACCGCCGGACAGGCGGGCGAGGGCTACACCTTC. Its protein is CASSLTAGQAGEGYTF.

J is TRBJ1-6 and V is TRBV6-5; D possibly corresponds to TRBD1 (6 bases). In germline, CDR1 is MNHEY, CDR2 SVGAGI. The germline V and J ends were trimmed by 6 bases and 4 bases, with 10 bases remaining between them. CDR3 size: 14 residues. The CDR3: CASSPQGYNSPLHF. CDR3 in DNA: TGTGCCAGCAGCCCACAGGGTTATAATTCACCCCTCCACTTT.

The rearrangement uses TRBV5-5 and TRBJ2-7, with D possibly TRBD1 on 5 matching bases. Trimming removed 4 bases at V and 6 bases at J, with 14 bases between. Germline V gene data show CDR1 as SGHKS and CDR2 as YYEKEE (reference sequence). The CDR3 spans 13 residues. The CDR3 region is CASSALSGFEQYF. Written as DNA, the CDR3 is TGTGCCAGCAGCGCCCTGTCAGGGTTCGAGCAGTACTTC.

The chain carries TRBV12-5 and TRBJ2-3; TRBD2 is a possible D gene (7 bases). V was pared by 3 bases and J by 5 bases, with 12 bases between. The CDR3 length is 14 residues. Germline lookup yields CDR1 LGHNT and CDR2 FRNRAP. CDR3 residues: CASGFAGAVDTQYF. CDR3 bases: TGTGCTAGTGGTTTTGCGGGGGCGGTAGATACGCAGTATTTT.

The table lists this clone with a few counts. This chain joins TRBV6-5 and TRBJ2-1, with TRBD1 as a possible D gene (6 bases). Germline CDR1 reads MNHEY; CDR2 reads SVGAGI. This CDR3 has 14 residues. V dropped 6 bases and J dropped 1 base, with 10 bases sitting between them. Written as DNA, the CDR3 is TGTGCCAGCAGGAGAGGGGGTTCCTACAATGAGCAGTTCTTC. Protein sequence: CASRRGGSYNEQFF.

The chain combines TRBV7-3 with TRBJ2-6, with D unresolved. The V and J ends lost 0 bases and 3 bases respectively, with 9 bases between them. In germline, CDR1 is SGHTA, CDR2 FQGTGA. CDR3 size: 16 residues. The CDR3 nucleotides read TGTGCCAGCAGCTTAACCTACGATGTTGGGGCCAACGTCCTGACTTTC. This encodes CASSLTYDVGANVLTF.

The chain is built from TRBV29-1 and TRBJ2-7, with 9 bases lining up with TRBD2. Trimming at V came to 3 bases and at J to 0 bases, leaving 6 bases not matched to a gene. This CDR3 is 15 amino acids long. Germline loops: CDR1 SQVTM, CDR2 ANQGSEA. CDR3 nucleotides: TGCAGCGTTGATGGGCTAGCGGGGAGCTCCTACGAGCAGTACTTC. Translating gives CSVDGLAGSSYEQYF.

This rearrangement joins TRBV28 to TRBJ2-7; maybe TRBD2 (6 bases). V was trimmed by 2 bases and J by 4 bases, leaving 12 bases between them. CDR3 length equals 14 residues. Germline-derived CDR1 and CDR2 are MDHEN and SYDVKM. The CDR3: CASSLEGTVYEQYF. The CDR3 DNA is TGTGCCAGCAGTTTAGAAGGGACTGTATACGAGCAGTACTTC.

The gene calls are TRBV5-1 and TRBJ1-2; 9 nucleotides line up with TRBD1. Looked up from germline, CDR1 is SGHRS and CDR2 is YFSETQ. V shed 1 base, J shed 4 bases, and the junction held 5 bases outside the gene matches. The CDR3 consists of 15 residues. CDR3 nucleotides: TGCGCCAGCAGCTTGTTACAGGGGGCATCCTATGGCTACACCTTC. Encoded protein: CASSLLQGASYGYTF.

The chain recombines TRBV7-6 with TRBJ2-5; no reliable D call. CDR1 and CDR2 (germline): SGHVS, FNYEAQ. The V end was cut by 4 bases, the J end by 7 bases, with 10 bases between. The CDR3 extends over 12 amino acids. In DNA form, the CDR3 reads TGTGCCAGCAGCTCCGCGTTTCGGACCCAGTACTTC. Protein product: CASSSAFRTQYF. Variable domain in full (rest from reference TRBV7-6 and TRBJ2-5): GAGVSQSPRYKVTKRGQDVALRCDPISGHVSLYWYRQALGQGPEFLTYFNYEAQQDKSGLPNDRFSAERPEGSISTLTIQRTEQRDSAMYRCASSSAFRTQYFGPGTRLLVL.

V and J are TRBV7-9 and TRBJ1-4, with 7 positions matching TRBD1. V gave up 5 bases and J gave up 3 bases; unmatched junction bases: 6. The CDR3 sequence is 15 residues long. Germline V gene sequence: CDR1 SEHNR, CDR2 FQNEAQ (reference sequence). The DNA of the CDR3 is TGTGCCAGCAGCCTAGACAGGGACCCTAATGAAAAACTGTTTTTT. Translation: CASSLDRDPNEKLFF.

J is TRBJ1-1 and V is TRBV7-8; the D is unclear. CDR1 SGHVS and CDR2 FQNEAQ come from the germline V gene. V dropped 11 bases and J dropped 0 bases, with 10 bases sitting between them. The CDR3 totals 12 residues. CDR3 sequence reads: CASRVLNTEAFF. Here the CDR3 DNA reads TGTGCCTCACGGGTCTTGAACACTGAAGCTTTCTTT.

V gene TRBV6-6 combines with J gene TRBJ1-5; weak D call: TRBD1 (5 bases). V was pared by 9 bases and J by 0 bases, with 15 bases between. Germline V lookup: CDR1 MNHNY, CDR2 SVGAGI (reference sequence). CDR3 length: 15 residues. CDR3 sequence (DNA): TGTGCCAGTAGGGCCACAGGAAATAGCAATCAGCCCCAGCATTTT. Protein sequence: CASRATGNSNQPQHF.

In this sample, this clone turned up a few times. The V and J genes are TRBV27 and TRBJ1-5; D call uncertain. The V gene lost 4 bases and the J gene lost 2 bases, with 6 bases spanning the gap. The length of the CDR3 is 13 residues. In germline, CDR1 is MNHEY, CDR2 SMNVEV (reference sequence). The CDR3 DNA sequence: TGTGCCAGCAGTTCGGGAGGCAATCAGCCCCAGCATTTT. Translating it yields CASSSGGNQPQHF.

The V gene is TRBV5-1, the J gene TRBJ2-2, with a tentative D call TRBD2 (5 bases). Germline V gives CDR1 SGHRS, CDR2 YFSETQ. CDR3 length equals 16 residues. The ends were cut back, 4 bases at V and 3 bases at J, with 16 bases in the middle. This chain's CDR3 is CASSGELVGYTGELFF. In DNA, the CDR3 is TGCGCCAGCAGCGGCGAACTAGTGGGGTACACCGGGGAGCTGTTTTTT.

This chain connects TRBV7-8 to TRBJ2-3; maybe TRBD2 (5 bases). The CDR3 is made up of 17 amino acids. From germline, CDR1 is SGHVS and CDR2 FQNEAQ. V shed 2 bases and J shed 0 bases, with 15 bases lying between them. This chain's CDR3 is CASSLFRDSASTDTQYF. The CDR3 coding sequence is TGTGCCAGCAGCTTATTCCGGGATAGCGCTAGCACAGATACGCAGTATTTT.

The rearrangement uses TRBV5-1 and TRBJ1-1, with 7 bases lining up with TRBD1. Germline lookup yields CDR1 SGHRS and CDR2 YFSETQ. This CDR3 has 15 amino acids. V gave up 0 bases and J gave up 2 bases; unmatched junction bases: 4. Written as DNA, the CDR3 is TGCGCCAGCAGCTTGGTAGGGGGCTCAAACACTGAAGCTTTCTTT. Translating gives CASSLVGGSNTEAFF.

The V and J genes are TRBV4-1 and TRBJ2-3, with TRBD2 as a possible D gene (6 bases). The CDR3 totals 15 residues. Germline V gives CDR1 MGHRA, CDR2 YSYEKL. V was pared by 4 bases and J by 0 bases, with 11 bases between. The DNA of the CDR3 is TGCGCCAGCAGCCGAGTGGGGGGAAGCACAGATACGCAGTATTTT. This encodes CASSRVGGSTDTQYF.